A selection of T cell receptor beta chains follows, all from one sample in a study of pediatric ulcerative colitis. Clones were read by immunoSEQ multiplex PCR, and TCRdb kept only the in-frame ones, dropping some. The sample shows 5,500 to 7,000 clones, nearly 90% of them seen only once. The sequenced sample consisted of blood. The receptor set was obtained from a girl between 5 and 17 years old who was a control in a study of pediatric ulcerative colitis. The CDR3 runs from the conserved cysteine through the conserved F or W. Fields, in order: V gene, D gene, J gene, clone size, CDR3 length, CDR3 protein, CDR3 DNA. The D gene is left open where the match is weak. Clone size is shown for a subset of rows, as once, few, many or a class of expanded clone.

>TRBV25-1|TRBD2|TRBJ2-7|NA|16
CASSEMTSGSWAEQYF
TGTGCCAGCAGTGAGATGACTAGCGGGAGTTGGGCCGAGCAGTACTTC
>TRBV7-2|TRBD1|TRBJ1-2|once|15
CASSPQGGQIYGYTF
TGTGCCAGCAGCCCCCAAGGGGGACAGATCTATGGCTACACCTTC
>TRBV28|NA|TRBJ2-1|NA|14
CASSLTKRPKEQFF
TGTGCCAGCAGTTTAACTAAGCGACCGAAGGAGCAGTTCTTC
>TRBV18|NA|TRBJ1-5|NA|16
CASSPSTVYSNQPQHF
TGTGCCAGCTCACCGTCGACAGTGTATAGCAATCAGCCCCAGCATTTT
>TRBV14|TRBD1|TRBJ1-1|once|15
CASSRQGAGVTEAFF
TGTGCCAGCAGCCGTCAGGGGGCGGGGGTCACTGAAGCTTTCTTT
>TRBV28|TRBD1|TRBJ2-3|NA|14
CATTTGGSSDTQYF
TGTGCCACCACGACAGGGGGCTCATCAGATACGCAGTATTTT
>TRBV30|TRBD2|TRBJ2-7|NA|16
CAGYDRTSGSWYEQYF
TGTGCCGGATACGATCGGACTAGCGGGAGTTGGTACGAGCAGTACTTC
>TRBV6-6|NA|TRBJ1-1|once|13
CASRPDRNTEAFF
TGTGCCAGCAGGCCCGACAGGAACACTGAAGCTTTCTTT
>TRBV27|TRBD1|TRBJ2-2|NA|15
CASSFRQGDTGELFF
TGTGCCAGCAGTTTCCGACAGGGCGACACCGGGGAGCTGTTTTTT
>TRBV27|NA|TRBJ2-7|NA|15
CASSLVPGRTYEQYF
TGTGCCAGCAGTTTAGTTCCGGGACGGACTTACGAGCAGTACTTC
>TRBV19|NA|TRBJ2-1|once|14
CASSPQGHRDEQFF
TGTGCCAGTAGCCCACAGGGACACAGGGATGAGCAGTTCTTC
>TRBV5-6|NA|TRBJ1-2|NA|11
CASSLGIGYTF
TGTGCCAGCAGTCTTGGGATAGGCTACACCTTC
>TRBV5-1|NA|TRBJ2-7|NA|11
CASSLEYEQYF
TGCGCCAGCAGCTTGGAGTACGAGCAGTACTTC
>TRBV5-1|TRBD2|TRBJ2-3|NA|17
CASSLGLAGGIADTQYF
TGCGCCAGCAGCTTGGGACTAGCGGGAGGTATCGCAGATACGCAGTATTTT
>TRBV7-2|TRBD2|TRBJ2-3|once|16
CASSRDYRGGTDTQYF
TGTGCCAGCAGCCGGGACTATCGTGGGGGCACAGATACGCAGTATTTT
>TRBV6-6|TRBD2|TRBJ2-1|NA|14
CASNSPSGSNEQFF
TGTGCCAGCAATTCGCCTAGCGGGAGTAATGAGCAGTTCTTC
>TRBV6-5|TRBD1|TRBJ1-1|NA|14
CASSYTWTGAEAFF
TGTGCCAGCAGTTACACCTGGACAGGGGCTGAAGCTTTCTTT
>TRBV9|NA|TRBJ1-1|NA|15
CASSVADSRNTEAFF
TGTGCCAGCAGCGTAGCGGACAGCCGGAACACTGAAGCTTTCTTT
>TRBV2|TRBD2|TRBJ2-1|NA|14
CASSRLAGVNEQFF
TGTGCCAGCAGCCGGCTAGCGGGAGTCAATGAGCAGTTCTTC
>TRBV5-8|NA|TRBJ2-1|NA|16
CASTFDPQSSYNEQFF
TGTGCCAGCACCTTTGATCCCCAAAGCTCCTACAATGAGCAGTTCTTC
>TRBV29-1|NA|TRBJ2-1|NA|10
CSARTEEQFF
TGCAGCGCCCGGACGGAAGAGCAGTTCTTC
>TRBV27|TRBD2|TRBJ2-7|NA|15
CASSLSGLAGWEQYF
TGTGCCAGCAGTTTATCAGGACTAGCGGGGTGGGAGCAGTACTTC
>TRBV5-1|TRBD1|TRBJ1-1|NA|15
CASSRGEGARTEAFF
TGCGCCAGCAGCCGGGGTGAGGGGGCGAGGACTGAAGCTTTCTTT
>TRBV2|NA|TRBJ2-7|NA|16
CASKPSNEGRFYEQYF
TGTGCCAGCAAACCGTCTAACGAGGGTAGATTCTACGAGCAGTACTTC
>TRBV19|NA|TRBJ2-1|NA|14
CASSRRVSYNEQFF
TGTGCCAGTAGTAGGCGGGTGTCCTACAATGAGCAGTTCTTC
>TRBV2|NA|TRBJ2-6|NA|15
CASSVSDPGANVLTF
TGTGCCAGCAGTGTATCTGACCCTGGGGCCAACGTCCTGACTTTC
>TRBV5-1|TRBD1|TRBJ2-2|NA|16
CASSSDQGANTGELFF
TGCGCCAGCAGCTCGGACCAGGGGGCGAACACCGGGGAGCTGTTTTTT
>TRBV19|TRBD2|TRBJ2-5|NA|16
CASSRAGSGSLETQYF
TGTGCCAGTAGTAGGGCGGGTAGCGGGAGTCTAGAGACCCAGTACTTC
>TRBV6-5|TRBD1|TRBJ1-4|NA|14
CASTDGQGVEKLFF
TGTGCCAGCACCGACGGACAGGGAGTTGAAAAACTGTTTTTT
>TRBV6-5|NA|TRBJ2-3|NA|14
CASSTLLRTDTQYF
TGTGCCAGCAGTACTCTACTACGCACAGATACGCAGTATTTT
>TRBV29-1|TRBD1|TRBJ1-1|NA|13
CSVSTGGNTEAFF
TGCAGCGTCTCGACAGGGGGGAACACTGAAGCTTTCTTT
>TRBV6-5|NA|TRBJ2-7|NA|15
CASSYSAGPAYEQYF
TGTGCCAGCAGTTACTCGGCAGGTCCGGCCTACGAGCAGTACTTC
>TRBV10-1|NA|TRBJ2-3|NA|11
CASRVADTQYF
TGCGCCAGCAGAGTGGCAGATACGCAGTATTTT
>TRBV27|NA|TRBJ1-5|NA|15
CASSPLDTPNQPQHF
TGTGCCAGCAGTCCCCTGGACACCCCCAATCAGCCCCAGCATTTT
>TRBV5-1|TRBD1|TRBJ1-3|NA|15
CASSSATGVGNTIYF
TGCGCCAGCAGCTCCGCGACAGGGGTCGGAAACACCATATATTTT
>TRBV4-2|TRBD2|TRBJ2-7|NA|16
CASSQDETSGSYEQYF
TGTGCCAGCAGCCAAGATGAGACTAGCGGGAGCTACGAGCAGTACTTC
>TRBV5-4|NA|TRBJ2-5|NA|14
CASSLATVQETQYF
TGTGCCAGCAGCTTGGCCACGGTCCAAGAGACCCAGTACTTC
>TRBV7-2|NA|TRBJ1-5|few|14
CASSLGQGNQPQHF
TGTGCCAGCAGCTTAGGGCAGGGCAATCAGCCCCAGCATTTT